These 32 T cell receptor beta chains were sequenced from one sample in a study of blood T cell repertoires in COVID-19. Data came from immunoSEQ multiplex PCR; TCRdb stores just in-frame clones and leaves some out. The repertoire holds 200,000 to 300,000 clones, with 80% to 85% as singletons. What was sequenced was peripheral blood. The receptors shown here come from a woman aged 18 to 35 with acute or convalescent COVID-19.

The J gene is TRBJ1-6, the V gene TRBV15; 7 positions match TRBD1. The CDR3 covers 17 residues. Germline CDR1 reads LNHNV; CDR2 reads YYDKDF (reference sequence). V trimming: 0 bases; J trimming: 6 bases; junction bases outside the gene matches: 8. CDR3 sequence reads: CATSREPTGAGNSPLHF. CDR3 DNA: TGTGCCACCAGCAGAGAACCTACAGGGGCAGGTAATTCACCCCTCCACTTT.

This chain connects TRBV24-1 to TRBJ1-1; D perhaps matches TRBD1 (6 bases). The germline CDR1 and CDR2 sequences are KGHDR and SFDVKD. The V end lost 5 bases, the J end lost 4 bases, and 10 bases lay between the germline ends. The CDR3 runs 13 residues. For the CDR3, the DNA is TGTGCCACCAGTGTGGGGGCTGGCACTGAAGCTTTCTTT. Its protein is CATSVGAGTEAFF.

The rearrangement links TRBV7-9 to TRBJ2-2; 8 positions match TRBD1. Trimming took 2 bases from V and 5 from J; bases not matched to a gene: 7. CDR3 length equals 16 residues. Germline CDR1 and CDR2: SEHNR and FQNEAQ (reference sequence). This CDR3 is CASSLPQDRVTGELFF. CDR3 bases: TGTGCCAGCAGCTTACCCCAGGACAGGGTTACCGGGGAGCTGTTTTTT.

The J gene is TRBJ1-2, the V gene TRBV28; no reliable D call. Trimming pared 7 bases from V and 0 bases from J, leaving 12 bases between. Germline CDR1 reads MDHEN; CDR2 reads SYDVKM. The CDR3 sequence is 14 residues long. CDR3 nucleotides: TGTGCCAGCACTAGCTATGCAGCTAACTATGGCTACACCTTC. This codes for CASTSYAANYGYTF.

V usage is TRBV5-4 and J usage is TRBJ1-1; TRBD1 matches 9 bases. The germline CDR1 and CDR2 sequences are SGHNT and YYREEE (reference sequence). The ends lost 0 bases at V and 5 bases at J; junction bases unmatched: 5. The CDR3 has 15 amino acids. Here the CDR3 DNA reads TGTGCCAGCAGCTTGGACAGGGGGCGCGGGACTGAAGCTTTCTTT. Its protein product is CASSLDRGRGTEAFF.

The J gene is TRBJ2-7, the V gene TRBV6-5, with a weak D call TRBD1 (5 bases). V was clipped by 4 bases and J by 0 bases, with 10 bases between them. The CDR3 covers 14 residues. The germline V gene encodes CDR1 MNHEY and CDR2 SVGAGI. As DNA, the CDR3 is TGTGCCAGCAGTTCCCCCCAGGGCTCCTACGAGCAGTACTTC. Translated, it gives CASSSPQGSYEQYF.

The chain links TRBV24-1 to TRBJ2-3, with TRBD2 matching over 10 bases. Trimming took 6 bases from V and 6 from J; bases not matched to a gene: 11. There are 16 residues in the CDR3. Germline V gives CDR1 KGHDR, CDR2 SFDVKD. The CDR3 is CATSHPAGGPRDTQYF. As DNA, the CDR3 is TGTGCCACCAGTCACCCAGCGGGAGGGCCAAGGGATACGCAGTATTTT.

The chain carries TRBV7-9 and TRBJ2-7; 7 positions match TRBD2. The length of the CDR3 is 16 residues. Germline CDR1 and CDR2: SEHNR and FQNEAQ (reference sequence). V shed 3 bases, J shed 3 bases, and the junction held 11 bases outside the gene matches. CDR3 protein: CASSFGFSGLSYEQYF. The CDR3 DNA reads TGTGCCAGCAGCTTTGGTTTTAGCGGGCTCAGCTACGAGCAGTACTTC.

This chain links TRBV4-1 with TRBJ1-5; possible D gene TRBD1, 6 bases. V gave up 4 bases and J gave up 0 bases, with 16 bases separating them. The CDR3 sequence is 17 residues long. Germline CDR1 and CDR2: MGHRA and YSYEKL. Here the CDR3 reads CASSPGTRALSNQPQHF. The CDR3, as DNA: TGCGCCAGCAGCCCAGGGACAAGGGCCCTTAGCAATCAGCCCCAGCATTTT.

This sequence joins TRBV2 and TRBJ2-1, with D perhaps TRBD2 (5 bases). The CDR3 contains 11 residues. Germline V gene data show CDR1 as SNHLY and CDR2 as FYNNEI. The ends were cut back, 7 bases at V and 11 bases at J, with 12 bases in the middle. The CDR3 region is CASTGIEKQFF. CDR3 DNA sequence: TGTGCCAGCACCGGGATCGAGAAGCAGTTCTTC.

This chain uses TRBV18 with TRBJ1-1, with D possibly being TRBD1 (6 bases). Trimming left V 7 bases short and J 2 bases short, with 11 bases between. The CDR3 has 13 amino acids. CDR1 KGHSH and CDR2 LQKENI come from the germline V gene. The CDR3 sequence is CASLIQGNTEAFF. The CDR3 DNA reads TGTGCCAGCTTAATACAGGGAAACACTGAAGCTTTCTTT.

The rearrangement joins TRBV7-2 to TRBJ2-7; 7 bases are shared with TRBD1. The CDR3 totals 15 residues. Per the germline V gene, CDR1 is SGHTA and CDR2 is FQGNSA. V trimming: 4 bases; J trimming: 0 bases; junction bases outside the gene matches: 6. The CDR3 bases are TGTGCCAGCAGCTCTACAGGGGCCCACTCCTACGAGCAGTACTTC. It codes for CASSSTGAHSYEQYF.

The V call is TRBV9, the J call TRBJ2-1; D is unclear. CDR1 is SGDLS and CDR2 is YYNGEE in the germline V gene. The CDR3 has 12 residues. V was clipped by 4 bases and J by 3 bases, with 5 bases between them. CDR3 in DNA: TGTGCCAGCAGCCTAAACTACAATGAGCAGTTCTTC. Protein sequence: CASSLNYNEQFF.

The J gene is TRBJ2-1, the V gene TRBV9, with TRBD1 as a possible D gene (6 bases). The V gene lost 0 bases and the J gene lost 5 bases, with 9 bases spanning the gap. Germline assignment: CDR1 SGDLS and CDR2 YYNGEE. The CDR3 length is 14 residues. CDR3 residues: CASSVVPGDNEQFF. CDR3 sequence (DNA): TGTGCCAGCAGCGTAGTACCAGGGGACAATGAGCAGTTCTTC.

The chain employs TRBV28 and TRBJ2-7; TRBD1 matches 7 bases. The V and J ends lost 8 bases and 5 bases, in that order; junction bases with no gene match: 9. Germline V CDR1 and CDR2: MDHEN, SYDVKM. The CDR3 runs 13 residues. The CDR3 loop is CASLEQGKDEQYF. The CDR3, as DNA: TGTGCCAGCTTAGAACAGGGGAAGGACGAGCAGTACTTC.

In this sample, this clone turned up once. V gene TRBV19 combines with J gene TRBJ1-1; D ambiguous. CDR3 length: 12 amino acids. Trimming cost V 6 bases and J 6 bases, with 11 bases left between them. The germline V gene encodes CDR1 LNHDA and CDR2 SQIVND (reference sequence). The CDR3 loop reads CASSWVGAEAFF. The CDR3 nucleotides read TGTGCCAGTAGCTGGGTAGGAGCTGAAGCTTTCTTT.

This clone has ten or more counts. This chain connects TRBV3-1 (or the pseudogene TRBV3-2) to TRBJ2-1; 7 bases agree with TRBD2. V lost 4 bases, J lost 6 bases, and 15 bases stayed unmatched. This CDR3 comprises 17 residues. Germline V gene sequence: CDR1 LGHDT, CDR2 YNNKEL (reference sequence). The CDR3 region is CASSPQAGMGGANEQFF. CDR3 in DNA: TGTGCCAGCAGCCCCCAGGCCGGGATGGGAGGGGCCAATGAGCAGTTCTTC.

The rearrangement joins TRBV5-6 to TRBJ1-5, with D possibly TRBD1 on 5 matching bases. The V end lost 4 bases, the J end lost 4 bases, and 21 bases lay between the germline ends. The germline gives CDR1 SGHDT, CDR2 YYEEEE. The CDR3 has 17 amino acids. The CDR3 is CASSPFLGQGGNQPQHF. The CDR3 region has the DNA TGTGCCAGCAGCCCGTTTCTAGGGCAGGGTGGGAATCAGCCCCAGCATTTT. Filled out from reference TRBV5-6 and TRBJ1-5, the complete variable domain reads DAGVTQSPTHLIKTRGQQVTLRCSPKSGHDTVSWYQQALGQGPQFIFQYYEEEERQRGNFPDRFSGHQFPNYSSELNVNALLLGDSALYLCASSPFLGQGGNQPQHFGDGTRLSIL.

The chain employs TRBV24-1 and TRBJ2-3, with 10 bases matching TRBD2. V lost 0 bases, J lost 0 bases, and 8 bases stayed unmatched. CDR1 and CDR2 from the germline V gene are KGHDR and SFDVKD. This CDR3 region has 19 residues. CDR3: CATSDLRLAGVMSTDTQYF. DNA for the CDR3: TGTGCCACCAGTGATTTGAGGCTAGCGGGAGTGATGAGCACAGATACGCAGTATTTT.

The rearrangement links TRBV25-1 to TRBJ2-5; 7 bases fit TRBD1. This CDR3 region has 14 residues. Per the germline V gene, CDR1 is MGHDK and CDR2 is SYGVNS. The trim removed 4 bases at V and 4 bases at J, leaving 6 bases unmatched. Here the CDR3 DNA reads TGTGCCAGCAGTGGCGACAGGGATGGAGAGACCCAGTACTTC. Its translation is CASSGDRDGETQYF.

In this sample, this clone turned up a few times. The chain carries TRBV28 and TRBJ1-2; TRBD1 matches at 7 bases. Looked up from germline, CDR1 is MDHEN and CDR2 is SYDVKM. With V trimmed by 6 bases and J by 7 bases, 11 bases remained unmatched. CDR3 size: 14 residues. The CDR3 spells CASRTQGEISGYTF. As DNA, the CDR3 is TGTGCCAGCAGAACCCAGGGGGAGATCTCTGGCTACACCTTC.

V gene TRBV5-1 combines with J gene TRBJ1-4, with unresolved D. Trimming cost V 3 bases and J 4 bases, with 10 bases left between them. This CDR3 is 14 amino acids long. CDR1 is SGHRS, CDR2 YFSETQ, per germline. CDR3 region: CASSWTPFNEKLFF. CDR3 nucleotide sequence: TGCGCCAGCAGCTGGACTCCGTTTAATGAAAAACTGTTTTTT.

The V gene is TRBV7-9, the J gene TRBJ1-1; D is uncertain. CDR1 and CDR2 (germline): SEHNR, FQNEAQ (reference sequence). V lost 1 base, J lost 7 bases, and 7 bases lay in between. The CDR3 is 12 amino acids. For the CDR3, the DNA is TGTGCCAGCAGCTTAGGGCCCCGTGAAGCTTTCTTT. Amino acid sequence: CASSLGPREAFF.

This rearrangement joins TRBV7-2 to TRBJ1-1, with D unresolved. Trimming removed 2 bases at V and 1 base at J, with 11 bases between. CDR3 size: 15 residues. Germline V gene lookup returns CDR1 SGHTA and CDR2 FQGNSA. CDR3 in DNA: TGTGCCAGCAGCTTATCGAACACCCAGAACACTGAAGCTTTCTTT. Its translation is CASSLSNTQNTEAFF.

This chain connects TRBV3-1 (or the pseudogene TRBV3-2) to TRBJ2-4; 9 bases are a match to TRBD2. With 0 bases clipped from V and 2 bases from J, the junction kept 11 bases outside the gene matches. The CDR3 totals 19 residues. From germline, CDR1 is LGHDT and CDR2 YNNKEL (reference sequence). The CDR3 DNA sequence: TGTGCCAGCAGCCAAGATCCTGGGGCTAGCGGGAAATCCAAAAACATTCAGTACTTC. This codes for CASSQDPGASGKSKNIQYF.

The chain couples TRBV5-1 to TRBJ2-7, with TRBD2 as a possible D gene (5 bases). The germline V gene encodes CDR1 SGHRS and CDR2 YFSETQ. V was cut by 2 bases and J by 3 bases, with 12 bases left in between. The CDR3 runs to 14 residues. CDR3 bases: TGCGCCAGCAGCTTCCAGGACGGGAACTACGAGCAGTACTTC. This translates into CASSFQDGNYEQYF.

The chain uses TRBV27 and TRBJ2-3; the match to TRBD2 covers 10 bases. V was pared by 5 bases and J by 2 bases, with 4 bases of the junction left unmatched. This CDR3 comprises 15 residues. Germline lookup yields CDR1 MNHEY and CDR2 SMNVEV (reference sequence). CDR3 coding DNA: TGTGCCAGCAGTATCGGACTAGCGGACACAGATACGCAGTATTTT. Protein: CASSIGLADTDTQYF.

In this sample, this clone turned up a few times. The chain has TRBV5-1 and TRBJ1-2; D unclear. V shed 0 bases and J shed 2 bases, with 11 bases lying between them. CDR1 and CDR2 from the germline V gene are SGHRS and YFSETQ. There are 15 residues in the CDR3. CDR3 nucleotide sequence: TGCGCCAGCAGCTTGGTCGCAGACATGAACTATGGCTACACCTTC. Amino acids: CASSLVADMNYGYTF.

CDR3 residues: CASSSAGAPYEQYF. CDR3 DNA sequence: TGTGCCAGCAGCTCAGCGGGAGCCCCCTACGAGCAGTACTTC. V and J are TRBV7-6 and TRBJ2-7, with 8 bases aligning to TRBD2. The junction had 4 bases not matched to a gene; V was cut back by 4 bases and J by 2 bases. The V gene's germline CDR1 is SGHVS and CDR2 FNYEAQ. The CDR3 has 14 amino acids.

The rearrangement joins TRBV6-5 to TRBJ1-6; 7 nucleotides match TRBD1. Trimming took 4 bases from V and 5 from J; bases not matched to a gene: 2. This CDR3 is built from 14 residues. CDR1 is MNHEY, CDR2 SVGAGI, per germline. CDR3 in amino acids: CASSFTGDNSPLHF. The CDR3 DNA sequence: TGTGCCAGCAGTTTCACAGGGGATAATTCACCCCTCCACTTT.

The DNA for the CDR3 is TGTGCCAGCAGCAAACCGGGACAGAGGGGGACTGAAGCTTTCTTT. Protein: CASSKPGQRGTEAFF. V gene TRBV7-9 combines with J gene TRBJ1-1; 7 positions agree with TRBD1. This CDR3 comprises 15 residues. V was clipped by 5 bases and J by 5 bases; unmatched bases: 11. Germline V CDR1 and CDR2: SEHNR, FQNEAQ (reference sequence).

The chain has TRBV9 and TRBJ2-7, with TRBD1 as a possible D gene (5 bases). CDR3 length: 15 amino acids. Between the trimmed V and J ends, which lost 4 bases and 4 bases, there was a span of 18 bases. Germline V gives CDR1 SGDLS, CDR2 YYNGEE. CDR3 sequence (DNA): TGTGCCAGCAGCCCTCCCCCGGGTGACAGATACGAGCAGTACTTC. Protein: CASSPPPGDRYEQYF.